This T cell receptor (beta chain) comes out of a study of cytotoxic CD8 clonotypes in ibrutinib-treated CLL. Study-wide results and caveats: T-cell clonality at baseline went above that of age-matched healthy donors and rose and fell with circulating CD8+ T-cell counts. Clonality showed a rise at ibrutinib response that reversed toward baseline at progression. Patients with sustained remission and those progressing were sampled at differing times.

This CDR3 region has 14 residues. CDR1 and CDR2 from the germline V gene are MNHNS and SASEGT. The germline V and J ends were trimmed by 1 base and 0 bases, with 6 bases remaining between them. Deep sequencing aimed at 1 in 200,000 to 1 in 1 million T cells' resolution. Assay: immunoSEQ multiplex PCR; the TCRdb copy retains only in-frame clones and omits some. The sample records 25,000 to 30,000 clones, 62% being singletons. This clone has just a few counts. Its antigen is currently unknown. The chain has TRBV6-1 and TRBJ1-1; D ambiguous. Sequenced material: PBMCs, taken before ibrutinib treatment. The sequence was collected from a human donor with chronic lymphocytic leukemia. The CDR3 DNA follows: TGTGCCAGCAGTGAAGGGATCATGAACACTGAAGCTTTCTTT. This codes for CASSEGIMNTEAFF.